This T cell receptor (beta chain) derives from a study of cytomegalovirus exposure and HLA in healthy donors. Healthy individuals who donated bone marrow served as the donors. This clone occurred a few times. Its antigen is undetermined. The study, taken as a whole, reports: The study put some 150 TCR beta chains on its list as cytomegalovirus-associated.

PCR was performed using 60 Vbeta and 13 Jbeta primers. The assay was immunoSEQ multiplex PCR, and TCRdb's table has in-frame clones only and misses some. The sample comprises some 89,000 clones, around 71% of which are singletons, and 8% to 10% rests with the top ten. V shed 6 bases and J 4 bases; nucleotides not matched to a gene: 13. From germline, CDR1 is MNHNY and CDR2 SVGAGI (reference sequence). The CDR3 totals 16 residues. The source material was PBMCs. This sequence joins TRBV6-6 and TRBJ1-1; 8 bases match TRBD1. This clonotype was sampled from a man in his sixties in good health and CMV-seronegative. The CDR3 protein is CASSTGQGLLGTEAFF. The CDR3 DNA reads TGTGCCAGCAGCACCGGACAGGGATTGCTCGGCACTGAAGCTTTCTTT.